The 25 T cell receptor beta chains below come from one sample, sequenced in a study of Graves' ophthalmopathy and Graves' hyperthyroidism. Transcripts of RNA were the source for amplifying TCR beta CDR3 regions. HTBI primers served in a first-round RT-PCR, which a second-round multiplex PCR followed. One entry per CDR3 protein results from TCRdb running MiXCR on the multiplex PCR reads. The sample consists of 650,000 to 900,000 distinct CDR3 sequences, roughly 40% of them appearing once. Sequencing was carried out using peripheral blood. The receptors were sampled from an adult man with Graves' ophthalmopathy.

This clonotype turned up a few times. V and J are TRBV11-2 and TRBJ1-5, with a possible D match to TRBD1 (5 bases). The CDR3 is made up of 17 amino acids. Between the trimmed V and J ends, which lost 1 base and 0 bases, there was a span of 13 bases. The germline V gene has CDR1 SGHAT and CDR2 FQNNGV. The CDR3 loop reads CASSLGQQPYSNQPQHF. The CDR3, as DNA: TGTGCCAGCAGCTTAGGACAGCAGCCCTATAGCAATCAGCCCCAGCATTTT.

This clonotype has only one observation. The chain couples TRBV7-2 to TRBJ2-7; possible D gene TRBD2, 5 bases. CDR1 is SGHTA, CDR2 FQGNSA, per germline. V was cut by 8 bases and J by 0 bases, with 17 bases left in between. The CDR3 has 15 amino acids. The CDR3 nucleotides read TGTGCCAGCTCACCAAGCTCTAGCCTCTCCTACGAGCAGTACTTC. Translation: CASSPSSSLSYEQYF.

For the CDR3, the DNA is TGTGCCAGTAGTACCTGGAGCAATCAGCCCCAGCATTTT. It encodes CASSTWSNQPQHF. The V gene is TRBV19, the J gene TRBJ1-5; D remains unclear. Deletions cut 4 bases from V and 1 base from J, with 5 bases between. CDR3 size: 13 residues. CDR1 LNHDA and CDR2 SQIVND come from the germline V gene (reference sequence).

The CDR3 sequence is CATSDSTSGSYEHF. CDR3 DNA sequence: TGTGCCACCAGTGATTCGACTAGCGGGAGCTACGAGCATTTT. The J gene is TRBJ1-5, the V gene TRBV24-1; unclear D gene. CDR3 length: 14 amino acids. Deletions cut 2 bases from V and 14 bases from J, with 18 bases between. Per the germline V gene, CDR1 is KGHDR and CDR2 is SFDVKD.

V usage is TRBV7-2 and J usage is TRBJ2-7; 10 bases agree with TRBD1. J lost 3 bases, V lost 5 bases, and 10 bases had no gene match. Germline loops: CDR1 SGHTA, CDR2 FQGNSA. This CDR3 is built from 16 residues. CDR3 region: CASSRTPGQGSYEQYF. The CDR3 nucleotides read TGTGCCAGCAGCCGGACTCCGGGACAGGGGAGCTACGAGCAGTACTTC.

This clonotype showed up just once. The chain uses TRBV6-4 and TRBJ1-6; D perhaps matches TRBD1 (6 bases). V was pared by 2 bases and J by 7 bases, with 12 bases between. The CDR3 loop spans 15 amino acids. Germline V gene lookup returns CDR1 MRHNA and CDR2 SNTAGT. This CDR3 reads CASSDRLTGNSPLHF. CDR3 in DNA: TGTGCCAGCAGTGACCGACTGACAGGCAATTCACCCCTCCACTTT.

A word on this clonotype: A read error may be the cause here, since a much bigger clone is one base away. The chain is built from TRBV7-9 and TRBJ2-2; D may be TRBD2 (5 bases). This CDR3 spans 16 amino acids. Per germline, CDR1 SEHNR and CDR2 FQNEAQ (reference sequence). CDR3 nucleotide sequence: TGTGCCAGCAGCTTATTAAGGGCAGTTAACACCGGGGAGCTGCTTTTT. Translated, it gives CASSLLRAVNTGELLF.

This clonotype was detected many times. The J gene is TRBJ2-6, the V gene TRBV19; D possibly corresponds to TRBD2 (6 bases). The V end was cut by 7 bases, the J end by 2 bases, with 12 bases between. This CDR3 is 15 amino acids long. Germline CDR1 reads LNHDA; CDR2 reads SQIVND (reference sequence). The CDR3, as DNA: TGTGCCAGTACCCTGGGGGGAACTGGGGCCAACGTCCTGACTTTC. It encodes CASTLGGTGANVLTF.

The chain has TRBV29-1 and TRBJ2-5, with 10 bases that match TRBD2. J gave up 7 bases and V 6 bases, and 14 bases lay outside the gene matches. From germline, CDR1 is SQVTM and CDR2 ANQGSEA. This CDR3 is built from 15 residues. CDR3 protein: CSVTGLADPIGTQYF. The CDR3 DNA is TGCAGCGTGACCGGACTAGCGGACCCCATTGGGACCCAGTACTTC.

A note on this clonotype: A clone one base away is much larger, so this may be a read error. The chain is built from TRBV7-9 and TRBJ2-7; D not certain. This CDR3 has 14 residues. Trimming removed 4 bases from V and 3 bases from J, with 13 bases in between. Germline V gene sequence: CDR1 SEHNR, CDR2 FQNEAQ (reference sequence). CDR3 sequence: CASSSPGRHYEQYF. CDR3 sequence (DNA): TGTGCCAGCAGCTCCCCGGGCAGGCACTACGAGCAGTACTTC.

Comment on this clonotype: An end of the junction does not agree with germline; a read error may underlie this. This chain uses TRBV10-3 with TRBJ1-6, with TRBD1 as a possible D gene (6 bases). Germline values: CDR1 ENHRY, CDR2 SYGVKD. This CDR3 comprises 16 residues. The chain's CDR3 is CASSVQGLSYNSPLHF. In DNA, the CDR3 is TGTGCCAGCAGTGTACAGGGACTATCCTATAATTCACCCCTCCACTTT.

The gene calls are TRBV6-6 and TRBJ2-7; possible D gene TRBD2, 5 bases. Germline loops: CDR1 MNHNY, CDR2 SVGAGI (reference sequence). Trimming removed 2 bases from V and 2 bases from J, with 10 bases in between. This CDR3 comprises 14 residues. CDR3 sequence reads: CASSYIGNPYEQYF. In DNA form, the CDR3 reads TGTGCCAGCAGTTACATCGGGAACCCCTACGAGCAGTACTTC.

This chain joins TRBV5-4 and TRBJ2-5, with 8 bases aligning to TRBD1. The CDR3 runs 15 residues. Trimming cost V 3 bases and J 7 bases; bases outside gene matches: 11. Germline CDR1 reads SGHNT; CDR2 reads YYREEE (reference sequence). In DNA form, the CDR3 reads TGTGCCAGCAGCTCATTACCGGGACAGGATGGGACCCAGTACTTC. Its protein is CASSSLPGQDGTQYF. The full variable domain, with the rest looked up from reference TRBV5-4 and TRBJ2-5, is ETGVTQSPTHLIKTRGQQVTLRCSSQSGHNTVSWYQQALGQGPQFIFQYYREEENGRGNFPPRFSGLQFPNYSSELNVNALELDDSALYLCASSSLPGQDGTQYFGPGTRLLVL.

This clonotype was found many times. The chain recombines TRBV12-3 or TRBV12-4 with TRBJ2-5; weak D call: TRBD2 (6 bases). Trimming pared 3 bases from V and 3 bases from J, leaving 8 bases between. The CDR3 sequence is 13 residues long. The CDR3 loop is CASSFSGEETQYF. DNA for the CDR3: TGTGCCAGCAGTTTTAGCGGAGAAGAGACCCAGTACTTC.

This clonotype was observed a few times. The chain is built from TRBV2 and TRBJ1-2; no reliable D call. This CDR3 has 14 amino acids. Germline V lookup: CDR1 SNHLY, CDR2 FYNNEI. V was cut by 6 bases and J by 8 bases, with 19 bases left in between. The CDR3 DNA reads as TGTGCCAGCAGCCAACAGCGGACGACCGGGGGCTACACCTTC. This sequence encodes CASSQQRTTGGYTF.

Ten or more counts support this clonotype. This chain's CDR3 is CASSLGLASNEQYF. CDR3 coding DNA: TGTGCCAGCAGCCTCGGACTAGCTTCCAACGAGCAGTACTTC. The chain recombines TRBV7-2 with TRBJ2-7, with 8 bases aligning to TRBD2. The ends lost 5 bases at V and 5 bases at J; junction bases unmatched: 8. The CDR3 is made up of 14 amino acids. Germline loops: CDR1 SGHTA, CDR2 FQGNSA.

Comments on this clonotype: At one end, the junction sequence differs from germline, possibly due to a read error. This chain links TRBV11-2 with TRBJ2-5, with D perhaps being TRBD1 or TRBD2 (5 bases each). Germline CDR1 and CDR2: SGHAT and FQNNGV. CDR3 length: 15 amino acids. The CDR3 coding sequence is TGTGCCAGCAGTGAAGGGGCGGGCAGTCAAGAGACCCAATACTTC. Translation gives CASSEGAGSQETQYF. Looking up the rest from reference TRBV11-2 and TRBJ2-5 gives the full variable domain: EAGVAQSPRYKIIEKRQSVAFWCNPISGHATLYWYQQILGQGPKLLIQFQNNGVVDDSQLPKDRFSAERLKGVDSTLKIQPAKLEDSAVYLCASSEGAGSQETQYFGPGTRLLVL.

The genes are TRBV10-3 and TRBJ1-6; D remains ambiguous. V gave up 2 bases and J gave up 8 bases, with 7 bases separating them. The CDR3 is made up of 13 amino acids. CDR1 ENHRY and CDR2 SYGVKD come from the germline V gene. This CDR3 is CAISERSDSPLHF. DNA of the CDR3: TGTGCCATCAGTGAGCGGTCGGATTCACCCCTCCACTTT.

This clonotype was counted at least ten times. The chain combines TRBV7-2 with TRBJ1-2; 8 bases match TRBD1. V lost 4 bases and J lost 0; bases outside the gene matches: 4. The CDR3 spans 15 residues. The germline V gene encodes CDR1 SGHTA and CDR2 FQGNSA. CDR3 loop: CASSSTGVTNYGYTF. DNA for the CDR3: TGTGCCAGCAGCTCGACAGGGGTAACTAACTATGGCTACACCTTC.

The chain joins TRBV4-1 to TRBJ2-7; D gene unclear. Trimming cost V 0 bases and J 2 bases, with 14 bases left between them. The CDR3 loop spans 16 amino acids. The germline V gene encodes CDR1 MGHRA and CDR2 YSYEKL. CDR3 coding DNA: TGCGCCAGCAGCCAAGATCTGCCCACAAACACCTACGAGCAGTACTTC. The encoded protein is CASSQDLPTNTYEQYF.

This clonotype was seen many times. The chain combines TRBV29-1 with TRBJ2-5; TRBD2 matches 7 bases. The CDR3 spans 12 residues. The V and J ends lost 4 bases and 11 bases, in that order; junction bases with no gene match: 10. Germline assignment: CDR1 SQVTM and CDR2 ANQGSEA. CDR3 nucleotide sequence: TGCAGCGTTGCAATTTCTTCGGGGGGACAGTACTTC. The encoded protein is CSVAISSGGQYF.

In this sample, this clonotype turned up many times. The V call is TRBV7-8, the J call TRBJ1-1, with 8 bases fitting TRBD1. Germline CDR1 is SGHVS and CDR2 is FQNEAQ. This CDR3 region has 15 residues. With V trimmed by 3 bases and J by 5 bases, 8 bases remained unmatched. CDR3 nucleotides: TGTGCCAGCAGCTTTTGGACAGGGAGGGATACTGAAGCTTTCTTT. Residues: CASSFWTGRDTEAFF.

The V and J genes are TRBV7-2 and TRBJ1-1; D gene uncertain. The CDR3 totals 14 residues. Trimming stripped 0 bases from V and 7 bases from J, with 12 bases between. Looked up from germline, CDR1 is SGHTA and CDR2 is FQGNSA. The CDR3, as DNA: TGTGCCAGCAGCTTAGCGGGTGGTCTAAGTGAAGCTTTCTTT. Translation gives CASSLAGGLSEAFF. The whole variable domain, filled in from reference TRBV7-2 and TRBJ1-1, reads GAGVSQSPSNKVTEKGKDVELRCDPISGHTALYWYRQSLGQGLEFLIYFQGNSAPDKSGLPSDRFSAERTGGSVSTLTIQRTQQEDSAVYLCASSLAGGLSEAFFGQGTRLTVV.

This clonotype was recorded only once. V is TRBV5-4 and J is TRBJ2-1; 10 positions match TRBD2. Trimming cost V 8 bases and J 3 bases; bases outside gene matches: 14. The CDR3 loop spans 17 amino acids. The germline gives CDR1 SGHNT, CDR2 YYREEE (reference sequence). The CDR3 loop reads CARLSSLAGDIYNEQFF. The CDR3 DNA follows: TGTGCCAGATTAAGCAGCCTAGCGGGAGATATCTACAATGAGCAGTTCTTC.

The chain employs TRBV7-2 and TRBJ2-7; D is uncertain. The CDR3 has 15 residues. V was cut by 1 base and J by 1 base, with 11 bases left in between. Germline values: CDR1 SGHTA, CDR2 FQGNSA. The CDR3 region is CASSLVRYRSYEQYF. The CDR3 DNA reads as TGTGCCAGCAGCTTAGTTCGGTACAGATCCTACGAGCAGTACTTC.